The present entry profiles one TCR beta chain with its context. Its target is unknown. The entry originates in a study of cytomegalovirus exposure and HLA in healthy donors. Study overall: An analysis done earlier identified about 100 million unique TCR beta sequences from about 179 million T cells. Notes on the study in general: In an earlier analysis, about 87% or about 30%: the productive usage of most TCR beta V segments. Common viral pathogens seemed, in a later analysis, to connect with several of the most significant clusters.

This PCR relied on a set of 60 Vbeta primers and 13 Jbeta primers. Libraries were prepared by immunoSEQ multiplex PCR; TCRdb keeps only in-frame clonotypes and omits some of them. Altogether about 180,000 clones are present, about 79% being singletons, with the ten largest covering about 1.5%. All donors participated as healthy donors of bone marrow. Germline CDR1 reads SGHDT; CDR2 reads YYEEEE. The ends were cut back, 5 bases at V and 12 bases at J, with 15 bases in the middle. This CDR3 region has 12 residues. This rearrangement joins TRBV5-6 to TRBJ2-4; D is ambiguous. The sample was PBMCs. The origin of this receptor is a man between 18 and 29 years old in good health and CMV-seronegative. The DNA for the CDR3 is TGTGCCAGCAGTCCCGGCAGCGACGATCAGTACTTC. It codes for CASSPGSDDQYF.